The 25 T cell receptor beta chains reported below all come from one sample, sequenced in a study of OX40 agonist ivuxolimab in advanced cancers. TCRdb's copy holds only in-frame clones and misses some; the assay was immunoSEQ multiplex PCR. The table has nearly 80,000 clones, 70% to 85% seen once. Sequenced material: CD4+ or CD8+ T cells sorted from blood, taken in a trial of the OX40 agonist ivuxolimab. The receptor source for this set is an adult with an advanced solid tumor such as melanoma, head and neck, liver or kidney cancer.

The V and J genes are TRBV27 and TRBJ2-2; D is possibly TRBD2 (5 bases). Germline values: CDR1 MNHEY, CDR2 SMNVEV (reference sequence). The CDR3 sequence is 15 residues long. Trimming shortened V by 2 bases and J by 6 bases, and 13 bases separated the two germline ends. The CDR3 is CASSLAGELSGELFF. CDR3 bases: TGTGCCAGCAGTTTAGCCGGGGAGCTCTCCGGGGAGCTGTTTTTT.

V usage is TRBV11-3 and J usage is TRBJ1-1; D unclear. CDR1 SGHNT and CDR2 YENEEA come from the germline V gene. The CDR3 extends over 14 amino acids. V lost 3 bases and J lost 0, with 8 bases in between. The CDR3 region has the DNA TGTGCCAGCAGCTTGGGCCTGATGAACACTGAAGCTTTCTTT. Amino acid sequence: CASSLGLMNTEAFF.

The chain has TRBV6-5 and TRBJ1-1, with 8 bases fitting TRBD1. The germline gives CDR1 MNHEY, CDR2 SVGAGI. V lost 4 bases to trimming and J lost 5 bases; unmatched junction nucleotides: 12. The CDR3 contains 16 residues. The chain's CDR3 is CASSSPAGGAGTEAFF. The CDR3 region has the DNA TGTGCCAGCAGTTCCCCGGCAGGGGGCGCGGGTACTGAAGCTTTCTTT.

CDR3 in amino acids: CASSFKGQDEQYF. Here the CDR3 DNA reads TGTGCCAGCAGCTTCAAGGGACAGGACGAGCAGTACTTC. The V and J genes are TRBV5-4 and TRBJ2-7; TRBD1 matches 8 bases. The CDR3 is 13 residues long. Germline CDR1 reads SGHNT; CDR2 reads YYREEE (reference sequence). J lost 5 bases, V lost 2 bases, and 3 bases had no gene match.

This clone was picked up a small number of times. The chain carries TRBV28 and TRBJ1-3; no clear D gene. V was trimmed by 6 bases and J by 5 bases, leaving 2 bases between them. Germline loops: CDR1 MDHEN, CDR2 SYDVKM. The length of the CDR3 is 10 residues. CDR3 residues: CASRRNTIYF. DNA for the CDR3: TGTGCCAGCAGGCGAAACACCATATATTTT.

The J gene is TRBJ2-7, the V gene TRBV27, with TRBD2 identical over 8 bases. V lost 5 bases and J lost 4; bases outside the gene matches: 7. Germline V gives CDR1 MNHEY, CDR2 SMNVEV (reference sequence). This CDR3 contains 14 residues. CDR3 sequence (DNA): TGTGCCAGCAGTCCACTAGCGGACAGATACGAGCAGTACTTC. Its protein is CASSPLADRYEQYF.

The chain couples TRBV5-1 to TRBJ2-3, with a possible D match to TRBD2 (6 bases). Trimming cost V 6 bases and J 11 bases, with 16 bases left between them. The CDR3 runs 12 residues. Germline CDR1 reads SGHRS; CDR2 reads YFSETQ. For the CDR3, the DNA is TGCGCCAGCAAAATTCCGGGACTCGAGCAGTATTTT. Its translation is CASKIPGLEQYF.

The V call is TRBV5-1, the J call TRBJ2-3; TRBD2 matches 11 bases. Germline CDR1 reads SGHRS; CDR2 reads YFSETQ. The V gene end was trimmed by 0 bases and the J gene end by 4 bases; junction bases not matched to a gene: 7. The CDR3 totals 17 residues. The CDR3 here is CASSLGVAGGPADTQYF. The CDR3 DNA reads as TGCGCCAGCAGCTTGGGGGTAGCGGGAGGGCCGGCAGATACGCAGTATTTT.

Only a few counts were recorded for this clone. CDR3 nucleotide sequence: TGTGCCAGCAGTGAACGGCTAGGGAGGAATCAGCCCCAGCATTTT. This gives the protein CASSERLGRNQPQHF. This chain links TRBV6-1 with TRBJ1-5; D not certain. The CDR3 has 15 amino acids. V was shortened by 2 bases and J by 4 bases, with 12 bases between the two germline ends. Per germline, CDR1 MNHNS and CDR2 SASEGT.

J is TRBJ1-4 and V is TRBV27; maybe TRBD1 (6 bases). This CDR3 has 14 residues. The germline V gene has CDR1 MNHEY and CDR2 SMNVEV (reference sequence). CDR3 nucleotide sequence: TGTGCAACTAGGGGGAGATCAACTAATGAAAAACTGTTTTTT. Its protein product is CATRGRSTNEKLFF. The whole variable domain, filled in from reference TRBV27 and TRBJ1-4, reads EAQVTQNPRYLITVTGKKLTVTCSQNMNHEYMSWYRQDPGLGLRQIYYSMNVEVTDKGDVPEGYKVSRKEKRNFPLILESPSPNQTSLYFCATRGRSTNEKLFFGSGTQLSVL.

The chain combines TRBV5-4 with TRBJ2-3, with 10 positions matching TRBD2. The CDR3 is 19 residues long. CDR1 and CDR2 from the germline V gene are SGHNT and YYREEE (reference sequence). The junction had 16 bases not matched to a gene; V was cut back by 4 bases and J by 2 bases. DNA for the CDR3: TGTGCCAGCAGCCCCCGGAATAGCGGGAGGTTCCCCCCCACAGATACGCAGTATTTT. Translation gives CASSPRNSGRFPPTDTQYF.

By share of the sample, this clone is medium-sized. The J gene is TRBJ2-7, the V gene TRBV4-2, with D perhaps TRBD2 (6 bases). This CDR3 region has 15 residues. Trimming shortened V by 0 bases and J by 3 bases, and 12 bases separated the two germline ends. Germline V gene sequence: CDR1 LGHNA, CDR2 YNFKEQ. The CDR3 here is CASSQEGLANYEQYF. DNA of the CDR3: TGTGCCAGCAGCCAAGAGGGTCTAGCGAACTACGAGCAGTACTTC.

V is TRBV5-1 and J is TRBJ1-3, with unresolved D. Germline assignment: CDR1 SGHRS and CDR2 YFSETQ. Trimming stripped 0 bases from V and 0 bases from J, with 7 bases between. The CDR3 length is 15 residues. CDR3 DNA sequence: TGCGCCAGCAGCTTGGGGCAGGTCTCTGGAAACACCATATATTTT. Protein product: CASSLGQVSGNTIYF.

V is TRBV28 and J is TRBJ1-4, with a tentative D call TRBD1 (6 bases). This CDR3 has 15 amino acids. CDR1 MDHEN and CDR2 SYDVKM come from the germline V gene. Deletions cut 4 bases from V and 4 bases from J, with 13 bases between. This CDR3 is CASSWQEGGNEKLFF. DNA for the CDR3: TGTGCCAGCAGTTGGCAGGAGGGGGGTAATGAAAAACTGTTTTTT. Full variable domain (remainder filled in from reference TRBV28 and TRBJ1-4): DVKVTQSSRYLVKRTGEKVFLECVQDMDHENMFWYRQDPGLGLRLIYFSYDVKMKEKGDIPEGYSVSREKKERFSLILESASTNQTSMYLCASSWQEGGNEKLFFGSGTQLSVL.

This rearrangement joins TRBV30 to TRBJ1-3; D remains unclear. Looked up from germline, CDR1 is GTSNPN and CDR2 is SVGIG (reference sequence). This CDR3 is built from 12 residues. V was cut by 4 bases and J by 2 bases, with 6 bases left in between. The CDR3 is CAWIQPGNTIYF. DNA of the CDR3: TGTGCCTGGATACAGCCTGGAAACACCATATATTTT.

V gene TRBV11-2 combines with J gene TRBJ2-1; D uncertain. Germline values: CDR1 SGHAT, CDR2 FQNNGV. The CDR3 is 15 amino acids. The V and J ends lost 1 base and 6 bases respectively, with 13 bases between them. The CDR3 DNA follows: TGTGCCAGCAGCTTAGCTTTGGGGTTAGGCAATGAGCAGTTCTTC. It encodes CASSLALGLGNEQFF.

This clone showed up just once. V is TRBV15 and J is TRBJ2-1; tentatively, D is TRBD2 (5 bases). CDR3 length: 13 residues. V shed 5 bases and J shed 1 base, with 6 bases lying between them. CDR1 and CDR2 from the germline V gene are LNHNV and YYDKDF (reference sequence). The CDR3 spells CATSRGSYNEQFF. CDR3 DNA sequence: TGTGCCACCAGCCGAGGGTCCTACAATGAGCAGTTCTTC.

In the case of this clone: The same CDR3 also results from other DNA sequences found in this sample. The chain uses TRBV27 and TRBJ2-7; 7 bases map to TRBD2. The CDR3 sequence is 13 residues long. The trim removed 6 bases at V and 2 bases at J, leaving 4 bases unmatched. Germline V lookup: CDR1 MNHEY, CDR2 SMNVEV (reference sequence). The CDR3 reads CASRPGLPYEQYF. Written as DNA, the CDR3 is TGTGCCAGCAGACCGGGACTACCCTACGAGCAGTACTTC.

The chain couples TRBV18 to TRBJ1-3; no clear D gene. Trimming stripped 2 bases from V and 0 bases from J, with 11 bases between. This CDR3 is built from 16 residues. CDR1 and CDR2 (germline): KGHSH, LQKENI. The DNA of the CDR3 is TGTGCCAGCTCACCAGAGACGGCAAACTCTGGAAACACCATATATTTT. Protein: CASSPETANSGNTIYF.

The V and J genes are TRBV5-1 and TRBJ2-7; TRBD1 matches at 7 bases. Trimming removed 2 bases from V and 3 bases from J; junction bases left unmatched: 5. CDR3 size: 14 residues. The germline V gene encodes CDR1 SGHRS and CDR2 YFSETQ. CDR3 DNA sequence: TGCGCCAGCAGCTTTGGCAGGGGGAACTACGAGCAGTACTTC. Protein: CASSFGRGNYEQYF.

The CDR3 protein is CASSFGTGSYEQYF. For the CDR3, the DNA is TGTGCCAGCAGCTTTGGGACAGGGAGTTACGAGCAGTACTTC. The V call is TRBV5-4, the J call TRBJ2-5; TRBD1 matches at 9 bases. The assigned J gene may be wrong: the sequence end matches TRBJ2-7 better. Germline loops: CDR1 SGHNT, CDR2 YYREEE (reference sequence). The CDR3 has 14 residues.

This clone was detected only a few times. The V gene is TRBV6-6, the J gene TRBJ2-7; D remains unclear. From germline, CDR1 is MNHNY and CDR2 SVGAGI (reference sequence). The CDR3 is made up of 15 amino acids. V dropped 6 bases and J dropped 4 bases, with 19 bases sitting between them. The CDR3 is CASSNNGDAVYEQYF. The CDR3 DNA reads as TGTGCCAGCAGCAACAACGGCGACGCAGTATACGAGCAGTACTTC.

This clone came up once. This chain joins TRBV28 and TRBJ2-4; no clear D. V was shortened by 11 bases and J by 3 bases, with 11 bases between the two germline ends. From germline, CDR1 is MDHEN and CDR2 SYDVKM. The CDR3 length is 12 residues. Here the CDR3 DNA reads TGTGCCGCCACCGGCGGCAAAAACATTCAGTACTTC. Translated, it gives CAATGGKNIQYF.

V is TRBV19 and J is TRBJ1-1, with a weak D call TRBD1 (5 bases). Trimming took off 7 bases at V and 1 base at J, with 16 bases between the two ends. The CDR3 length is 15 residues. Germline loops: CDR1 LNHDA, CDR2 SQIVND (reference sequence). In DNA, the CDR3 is TGTGCCAGTACCGTGGACGGGGGATGGAACACTGAAGCTTTCTTT. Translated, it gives CASTVDGGWNTEAFF.

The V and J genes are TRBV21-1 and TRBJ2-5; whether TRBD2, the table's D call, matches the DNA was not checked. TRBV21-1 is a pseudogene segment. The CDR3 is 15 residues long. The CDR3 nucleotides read TGTGCCAGCACCTCATCGGCTAGCGGGAGTGAGACCCAGTACTTC. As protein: CASTSSASGSETQYF.